These 30 T cell receptor beta chains came from one sample sequenced in a study of monozygotic twins with inflammatory bowel disease. TCRdb reworked the 5' RACE reads into one entry per CDR3 protein, no DNA. The sample spans about 43,000 distinct CDR3 sequences; the ten largest clones claim 5.3%. Sequenced input: blood. The source of these receptors is a human donor with ulcerative colitis or Crohn's disease, or a healthy co-twin of an affected twin (not recorded which).

This sequence joins TRBV24-1 and TRBJ2-3; TCRdb designates TRBD2, a call that cannot be tested without DNA. The germline V gene has CDR1 KGHDR and CDR2 SFDVKD. The CDR3 consists of 16 residues. The CDR3 loop reads CAIVLGTSGDTDTQYF.

The chain joins TRBV30 to TRBJ1-1. This CDR3 has 14 amino acids. CDR1 and CDR2 (germline): GTSNPN, SVGIG (reference sequence). This CDR3 is CAWSVGRMGAEAFF.

The chain recombines TRBV29-1 with TRBJ2-5; the D call of TRBD2 rests on TCRdb alone, since no DNA is present to check it. The germline V gene has CDR1 SQVTM and CDR2 ANQGSEA. CDR3 length: 16 residues. The CDR3 protein is CSVGYMASGRQETQYF.

The CDR3 loop reads CASSQDAGDLRQPQHF. The rearrangement uses TRBV4-1 and TRBJ1-5; there is no DNA to check the TCRdb D call of TRBD1. The CDR3 is 16 residues long. The germline V gene has CDR1 MGHRA and CDR2 YSYEKL.

The chain employs TRBV20-1 and TRBJ2-3; TCRdb lists TRBD2, though no DNA is available to test this call. The length of the CDR3 is 16 residues. The V gene's germline CDR1 is DFQATT and CDR2 SNEGSKA (reference sequence). Here the CDR3 reads CSARVGAGGHTDTQYF.

The gene calls are TRBV7-3 and TRBJ2-6; without DNA, the TCRdb call of TRBD1 cannot be checked. Germline-derived CDR1 and CDR2 are SGHTA and FQGTGA. This CDR3 comprises 16 residues. CDR3 loop: CASSPSWGSGANVLTF.

This chain uses TRBV20-1 with TRBJ2-3; there is no DNA to check the TCRdb D call of TRBD2. Germline V gene data show CDR1 as DFQATT and CDR2 as SNEGSKA (reference sequence). This CDR3 has 12 amino acids. The CDR3 region is CGTQRGTDTQYF.

The rearrangement joins TRBV7-2 to TRBJ1-1. Germline assignment: CDR1 SGHTA and CDR2 FQGNSA. This CDR3 has 13 amino acids. The CDR3 sequence: CASSSSRNTEAFF.

V is TRBV3-1 and J is TRBJ2-3; TCRdb selects TRBD1, and the lack of DNA leaves this call unchecked. This CDR3 is 13 amino acids long. Germline CDR1 LGHDT, CDR2 YNNKEL (reference sequence). The CDR3 protein is CASRLEGTDTQYF.

The chain employs TRBV12-3 or TRBV12-4 and TRBJ1-2; TCRdb gives TRBD1 as the D gene, but with no DNA this cannot be confirmed. The CDR3 has 15 residues. This chain's CDR3 is CASRPTGRANYGYTF.

V usage is TRBV11-2 and J usage is TRBJ1-6; TCRdb's D gene call, TRBD1, goes unchecked for lack of DNA. The CDR3 is 15 amino acids. Germline CDR1 and CDR2: SGHAT and FQNNGV. This CDR3 reads CASSPSDRGNSPLHF.

By frequency, this clonotype registers medium-sized (0.01 to 0.1%). This chain joins TRBV29-1 and TRBJ2-3; there is no DNA to check the TCRdb D call of TRBD2. Germline V lookup: CDR1 SQVTM, CDR2 ANQGSEA. CDR3 length: 14 residues. The chain's CDR3 is CSVWSGSSTDTQYF.

The chain has TRBV14 and TRBJ2-7. The CDR3 covers 12 residues. Germline V gene lookup returns CDR1 SGHDN and CDR2 FVKESK. CDR3 amino acids: CASRGFTYEQYF.

The rearrangement joins TRBV7-2 to TRBJ1-1. CDR1 is SGHTA and CDR2 is FQGNSA in the germline V gene. The CDR3 runs 14 residues. The CDR3 region is CASSLAVVNTEAFF. The whole variable domain, filled in from reference TRBV7-2 and TRBJ1-1, reads GAGVSQSPSNKVTEKGKDVELRCDPISGHTALYWYRQSLGQGLEFLIYFQGNSAPDKSGLPSDRFSAERTGGSVSTLTIQRTQQEDSAVYLCASSLAVVNTEAFFGQGTRLTVV.

The chain links TRBV6-1 to TRBJ2-2. Germline V gene sequence: CDR1 MNHNS, CDR2 SASEGT. CDR3 size: 14 residues. The CDR3 loop reads CASKSFQNTGELFF.

The CDR3 protein is CASSPTEDRGKAFF. V and J are TRBV7-9 and TRBJ1-1; absent DNA, TCRdb's TRBD1 call cannot be checked. The CDR3 is 14 amino acids. Germline V lookup: CDR1 SEHNR, CDR2 FQNEAQ (reference sequence).

The V and J genes are TRBV3-1 and TRBJ1-4; checking the TCRdb D call of TRBD1 is not possible without DNA. Germline CDR1 is LGHDT and CDR2 is YNNKEL (reference sequence). The CDR3 totals 16 residues. The CDR3 loop is CASSQVAAGDKEKLFF.

V is TRBV10-3 and J is TRBJ1-1; no DNA is available, so the TRBD1 call from TCRdb remains unchecked. The CDR3 runs to 15 residues. The V gene's germline CDR1 is ENHRY and CDR2 SYGVKD. CDR3 residues: CAISDGQKMNTEAFF.

CDR3 sequence reads: CASSGGRVSLTEAFF. V usage is TRBV5-1 and J usage is TRBJ1-1; without DNA, the TCRdb call of TRBD1 cannot be checked. Germline V gene sequence: CDR1 SGHRS, CDR2 YFSETQ. The CDR3 has 15 amino acids.

The chain uses TRBV11-2 and TRBJ2-1. In germline, CDR1 is SGHAT, CDR2 FQNNGV. The CDR3 has 13 residues. The CDR3: CASSLDGPNEQFF.

The chain uses TRBV5-1 and TRBJ2-4; TCRdb's assignment of TRBD1 cannot be checked, as there is no DNA. The CDR3 runs to 16 residues. From germline, CDR1 is SGHRS and CDR2 YFSETQ. This CDR3 reads CASSQGTGLAKNIQYF.

The chain joins TRBV19 to TRBJ2-3; TCRdb proposes TRBD2, but this gene call is untestable without DNA. This CDR3 comprises 19 residues. Germline CDR1 and CDR2: LNHDA and SQIVND (reference sequence). The CDR3 spells CASSIEGRLAGGRTDTQYF.

The CDR3 loop is CSAVQTGYNPGELFF. The chain has TRBV20-1 and TRBJ2-2; the D gene TCRdb calls, TRBD1, cannot be checked with no DNA. The germline CDR1 and CDR2 sequences are DFQATT and SNEGSKA (reference sequence). The CDR3 consists of 15 residues.

This rearrangement joins TRBV30 to TRBJ2-1; with no DNA, the TCRdb D assignment of TRBD1 cannot be verified. Per the germline V gene, CDR1 is GTSNPN and CDR2 is SVGIG (reference sequence). The CDR3 totals 14 residues. CDR3 sequence reads: CAWNRDRGFNEQFF.

The chain couples TRBV12-3 or TRBV12-4 to TRBJ1-4; the TRBD1 assignment by TCRdb is unverifiable without DNA. This CDR3 is 15 amino acids long. Here the CDR3 reads CASSTRTATNEKLFF.

J is TRBJ2-3 and V is TRBV7-2; TCRdb picks TRBD1, but there is no DNA to check that call. This CDR3 spans 15 amino acids. Germline V gene lookup returns CDR1 SGHTA and CDR2 FQGNSA. The chain's CDR3 is CASSFDGGAGDTQYF.

The chain combines TRBV7-9 with TRBJ1-2; absent DNA, TCRdb's TRBD1 call cannot be checked. This CDR3 spans 13 amino acids. Germline values: CDR1 SEHNR, CDR2 FQNEAQ (reference sequence). CDR3 loop: CASSLGTGNGYTF.

The chain employs TRBV20-1 and TRBJ1-1. This CDR3 region has 13 residues. Germline CDR1 is DFQATT and CDR2 is SNEGSKA (reference sequence). The CDR3: CSASGEPNTEAFF.

The chain couples TRBV11-2 to TRBJ1-1; checking the TCRdb D call of TRBD1 is not possible without DNA. The CDR3 covers 15 residues. CDR1 is SGHAT and CDR2 is FQNNGV in the germline V gene. CDR3 residues: CASSLTPGGNTEAFF.

The V and J genes are TRBV7-9 and TRBJ1-1; TCRdb reports TRBD1, a call that lacks DNA to check it against. Germline CDR1 is SEHNR and CDR2 is FQNEAQ (reference sequence). The CDR3 sequence is 15 residues long. The CDR3 loop is CASSLGGTANTEAFF.